The clone carrying this T cell receptor beta chain was counted only a few times. Its antigen remains unidentified. This entry is derived from a study of vaccination and CD4 T cells after COVID-19. Treatment: approximately nine-day PBMC culture with coronavirus spike peptide pools or control peptides (ViraFEST assay). Expanded clonotypes were found by TCR sequencing after peptide-pool stimulation (ViraFEST). Germline V gives CDR1 SGHTA, CDR2 FQGNSA. The CDR3 totals 15 residues. Trimming removed 3 bases from V and 3 bases from J; junction bases left unmatched: 8. Study observations and caveats: Spike mono-reactive clones accounted for 304 of the 307 vaccine-specific clones found in convalescent patients.

Sequence data for DNA of cultured CD4+ T cells were generated by the Oncomine TCR Beta short-read assay. Genomic DNA from cultured CD4+ T cells was extracted. TCRdb re-derived calls from the PCR reads in MiXCR, one entry per CDR3 protein. The sample carries around 19,000 distinct CDR3 sequences, around 38% recorded once. The J gene is TRBJ2-7, the V gene TRBV7-2; 7 nucleotides line up with TRBD2. This TCR derives from a human donor who received a COVID-19 vaccine. Sample: CD4+ T cells from blood, cultured in vitro, taken before SARS-CoV-2 vaccination. This CDR3 is CASSLSGLPYYEQYF. CDR3 sequence (DNA): TGTGCCAGCAGCTTGTCGGGACTACCATACTACGAGCAGTACTTC.